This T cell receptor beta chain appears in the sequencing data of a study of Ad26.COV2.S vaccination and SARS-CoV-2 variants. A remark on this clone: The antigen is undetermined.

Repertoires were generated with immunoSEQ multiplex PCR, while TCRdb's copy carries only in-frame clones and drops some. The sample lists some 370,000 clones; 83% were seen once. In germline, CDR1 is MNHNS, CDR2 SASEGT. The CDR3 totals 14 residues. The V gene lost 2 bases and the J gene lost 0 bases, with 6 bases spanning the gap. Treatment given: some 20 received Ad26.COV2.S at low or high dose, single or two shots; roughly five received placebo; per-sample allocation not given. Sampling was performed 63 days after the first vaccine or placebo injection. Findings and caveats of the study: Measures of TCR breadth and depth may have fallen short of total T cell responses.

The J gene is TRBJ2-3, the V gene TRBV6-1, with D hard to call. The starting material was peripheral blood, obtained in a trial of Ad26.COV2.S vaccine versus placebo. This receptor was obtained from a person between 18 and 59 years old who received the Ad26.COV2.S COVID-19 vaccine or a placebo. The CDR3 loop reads CASSETESTDTQYF. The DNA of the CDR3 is TGTGCCAGCAGTGAAACAGAAAGCACAGATACGCAGTATTTT.